Sequencing of this T cell receptor (beta chain) was carried out in a study of esophageal squamous cell carcinoma under preoperative chemotherapy. Broader study findings: After chemotherapy, TCR diversity rose significantly in peripheral T cells but not in tumor-infiltrating lymphocytes.

The time point: after preoperative PTX-NDP chemotherapy. This clonotype showed up just a few times. The antigen is undetermined. The CDR3 is 16 residues long. Trimming shortened V by 8 bases and J by 2 bases, and 20 bases separated the two germline ends. From germline, CDR1 is MNHNS and CDR2 SASEGT. MiXCR was run by TCRdb on the PCR reads, yielding one entry per CDR3 protein. This sample has under 13,000 distinct CDR3 sequences, with 63% found just once. The chain uses TRBV6-1 and TRBJ2-3; TRBD2 might be the D (6 bases). Sample acquisition took place from a patient given preoperative chemotherapy. The receptor was isolated from a human donor with esophageal squamous cell carcinoma. The donor label of this sample is uncertain. The CDR3 DNA follows: TGTGCCAGCCGCGAATTGGGGGGAAGATACACAGATACGCAGTATTTT. It codes for CASRELGGRYTDTQYF.